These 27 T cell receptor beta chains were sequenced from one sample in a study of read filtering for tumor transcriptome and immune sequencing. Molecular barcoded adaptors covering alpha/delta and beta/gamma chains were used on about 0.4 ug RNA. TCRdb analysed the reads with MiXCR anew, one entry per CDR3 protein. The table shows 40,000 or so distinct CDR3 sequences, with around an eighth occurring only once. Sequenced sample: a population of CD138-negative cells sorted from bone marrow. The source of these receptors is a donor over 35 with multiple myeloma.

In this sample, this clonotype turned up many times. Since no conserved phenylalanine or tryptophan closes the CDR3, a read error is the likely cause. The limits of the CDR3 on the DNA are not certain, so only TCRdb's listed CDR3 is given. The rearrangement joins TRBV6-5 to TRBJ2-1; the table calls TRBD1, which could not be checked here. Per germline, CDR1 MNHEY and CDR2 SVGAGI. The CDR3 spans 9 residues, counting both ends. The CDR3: CASSYYQGA.

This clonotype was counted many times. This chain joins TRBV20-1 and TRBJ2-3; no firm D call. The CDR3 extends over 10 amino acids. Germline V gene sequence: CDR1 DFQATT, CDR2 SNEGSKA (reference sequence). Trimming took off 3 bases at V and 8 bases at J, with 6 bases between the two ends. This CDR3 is CSASSSTQYF. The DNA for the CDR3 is TGCAGTGCTAGTTCGTCTACGCAGTATTTT.

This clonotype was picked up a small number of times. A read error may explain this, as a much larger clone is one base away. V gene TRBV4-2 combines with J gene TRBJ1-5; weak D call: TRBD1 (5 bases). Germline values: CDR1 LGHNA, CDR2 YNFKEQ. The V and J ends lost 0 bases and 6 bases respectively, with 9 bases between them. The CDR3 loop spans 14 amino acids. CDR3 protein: CASSQDSRGQPQHF. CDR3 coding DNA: TGTGCCAGCAGCCAAGATTCGAGGGGTCAGCCCCAGCATTTT.

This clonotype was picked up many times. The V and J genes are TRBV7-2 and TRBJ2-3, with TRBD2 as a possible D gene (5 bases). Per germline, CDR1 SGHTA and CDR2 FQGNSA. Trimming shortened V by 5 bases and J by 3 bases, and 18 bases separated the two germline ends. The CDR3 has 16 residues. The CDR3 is CASSRRGLSVTDTQYF. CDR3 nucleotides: TGTGCCAGCAGCCGCCGGGGTTTAAGTGTAACAGATACGCAGTATTTT. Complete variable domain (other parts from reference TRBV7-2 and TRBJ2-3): GAGVSQSPSNKVTEKGKDVELRCDPISGHTALYWYRQSLGQGLEFLIYFQGNSAPDKSGLPSDRFSAERTGGSVSTLTIQRTQQEDSAVYLCASSRRGLSVTDTQYFGPGTRLTVL.

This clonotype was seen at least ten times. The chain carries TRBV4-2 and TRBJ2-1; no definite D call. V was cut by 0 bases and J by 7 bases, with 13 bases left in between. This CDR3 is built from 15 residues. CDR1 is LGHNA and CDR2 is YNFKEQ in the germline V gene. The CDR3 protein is CASSQDLSAGNEQFF. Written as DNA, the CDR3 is TGTGCCAGCAGCCAAGATCTCTCGGCCGGGAATGAGCAGTTCTTC.

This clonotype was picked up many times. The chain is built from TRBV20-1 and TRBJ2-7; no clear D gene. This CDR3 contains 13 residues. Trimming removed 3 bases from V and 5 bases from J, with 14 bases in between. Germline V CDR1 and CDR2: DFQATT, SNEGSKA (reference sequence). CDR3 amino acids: CSARRAYAHEQYF. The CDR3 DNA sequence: TGCAGTGCTAGGCGAGCTTATGCCCACGAGCAGTACTTC.

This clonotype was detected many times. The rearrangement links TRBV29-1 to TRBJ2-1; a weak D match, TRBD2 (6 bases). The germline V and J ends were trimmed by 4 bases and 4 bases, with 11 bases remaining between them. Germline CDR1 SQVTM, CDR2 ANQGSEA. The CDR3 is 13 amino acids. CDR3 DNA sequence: TGCAGCGTTGGGACTATCGGATACAATGAGCAGTTCTTC. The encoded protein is CSVGTIGYNEQFF.

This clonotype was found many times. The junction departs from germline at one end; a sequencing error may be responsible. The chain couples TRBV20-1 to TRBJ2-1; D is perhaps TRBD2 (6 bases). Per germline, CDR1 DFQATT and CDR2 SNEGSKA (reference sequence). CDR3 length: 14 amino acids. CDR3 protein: CSASPGVSYNEQSF. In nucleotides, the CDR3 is TGCAGTGCTAGCCCGGGGGTCTCCTACAATGAGCAGTCCTTC.

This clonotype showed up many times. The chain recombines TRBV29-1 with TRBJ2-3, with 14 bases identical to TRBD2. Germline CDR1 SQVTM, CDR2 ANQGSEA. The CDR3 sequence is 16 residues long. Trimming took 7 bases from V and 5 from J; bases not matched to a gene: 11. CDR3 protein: CSATGLAGVGGDTQYF. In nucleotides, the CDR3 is TGCAGCGCGACGGGACTAGCGGGAGTTGGTGGAGATACGCAGTATTTT.

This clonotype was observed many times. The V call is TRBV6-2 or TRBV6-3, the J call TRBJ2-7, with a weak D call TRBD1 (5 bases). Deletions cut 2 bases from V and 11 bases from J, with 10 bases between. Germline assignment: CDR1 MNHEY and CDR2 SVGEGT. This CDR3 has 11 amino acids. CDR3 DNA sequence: TGTGCCAGCAGTTACCAACAGGAAGAGTACTTC. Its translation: CASSYQQEEYF.

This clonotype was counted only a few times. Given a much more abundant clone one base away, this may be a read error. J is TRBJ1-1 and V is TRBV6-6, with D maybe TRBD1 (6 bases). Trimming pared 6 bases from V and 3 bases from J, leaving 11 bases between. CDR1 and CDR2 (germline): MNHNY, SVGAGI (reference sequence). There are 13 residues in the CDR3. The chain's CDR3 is CASSPDSYTEAFF. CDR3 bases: TGTGCCAGCAGCCCGGACAGCTACACTGAAGCTTTCTTT.

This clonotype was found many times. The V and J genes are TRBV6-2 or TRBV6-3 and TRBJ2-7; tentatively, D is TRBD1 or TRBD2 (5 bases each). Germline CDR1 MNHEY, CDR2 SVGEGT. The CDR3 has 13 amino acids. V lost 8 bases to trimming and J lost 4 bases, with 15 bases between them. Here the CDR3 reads CASAFLGAYEQYF. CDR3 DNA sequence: TGTGCCAGCGCCTTCCTCGGGGCATACGAGCAGTACTTC.

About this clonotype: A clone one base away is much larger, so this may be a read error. CDR3 region: CSARDRSSGNYNGQFF. Written as DNA, the CDR3 is TGCAGTGCTAGAGATCGATCGAGCGGGAATTACAATGGGCAGTTCTTC. The J gene is TRBJ2-1, the V gene TRBV20-1, with 7 bases lining up with TRBD2. CDR3 length: 16 residues. Germline V gene sequence: CDR1 DFQATT, CDR2 SNEGSKA (reference sequence).

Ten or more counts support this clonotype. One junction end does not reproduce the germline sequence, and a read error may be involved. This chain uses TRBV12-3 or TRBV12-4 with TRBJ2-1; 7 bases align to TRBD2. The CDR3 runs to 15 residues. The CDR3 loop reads CASSLEREGVGEQLF. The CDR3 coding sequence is TGTGCCAGCAGTTTGGAGCGGGAAGGGGTAGGTGAGCAGCTCTTC.

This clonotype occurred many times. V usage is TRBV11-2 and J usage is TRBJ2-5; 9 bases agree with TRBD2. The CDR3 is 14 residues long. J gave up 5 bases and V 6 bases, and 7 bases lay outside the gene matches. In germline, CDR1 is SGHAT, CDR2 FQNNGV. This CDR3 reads CASRIAGVGETQYF. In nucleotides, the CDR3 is TGTGCCAGCAGGATAGCGGGAGTGGGGGAGACCCAGTACTTC.

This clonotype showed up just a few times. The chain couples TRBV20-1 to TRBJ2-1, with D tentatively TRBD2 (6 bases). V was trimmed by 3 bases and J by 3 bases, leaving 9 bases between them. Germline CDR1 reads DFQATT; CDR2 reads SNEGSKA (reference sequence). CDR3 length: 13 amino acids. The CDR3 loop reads CSASRGIYNEQFF. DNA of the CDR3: TGCAGTGCTAGCCGGGGGATCTACAATGAGCAGTTCTTC.

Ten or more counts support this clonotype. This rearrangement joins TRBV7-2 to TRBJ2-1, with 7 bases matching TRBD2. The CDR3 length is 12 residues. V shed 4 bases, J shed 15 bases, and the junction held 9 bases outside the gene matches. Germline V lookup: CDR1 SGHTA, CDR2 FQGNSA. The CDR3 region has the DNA TGTGCCAGCAGCTCCCGGACTAGTGTTCCGTTCTTC. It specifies CASSSRTSVPFF.

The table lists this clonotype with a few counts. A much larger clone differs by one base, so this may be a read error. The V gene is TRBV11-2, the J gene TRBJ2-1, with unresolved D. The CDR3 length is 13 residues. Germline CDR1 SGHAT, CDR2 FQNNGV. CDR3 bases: TGTGCCAACAGCTTAGATCGGAACAATGAGCAGTTCTTC. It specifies CANSLDRNNEQFF. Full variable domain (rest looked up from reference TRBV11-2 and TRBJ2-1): EAGVAQSPRYKIIEKRQSVAFWCNPISGHATLYWYQQILGQGPKLLIQFQNNGVVDDSQLPKDRFSAERLKGVDSTLKIQPAKLEDSAVYLCANSLDRNNEQFFGPGTRLTVL.

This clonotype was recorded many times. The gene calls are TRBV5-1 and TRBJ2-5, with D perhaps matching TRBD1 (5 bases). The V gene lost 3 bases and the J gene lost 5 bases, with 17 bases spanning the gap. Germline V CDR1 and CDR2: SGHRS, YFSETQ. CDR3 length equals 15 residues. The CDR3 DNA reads TGCGCCAGCAGCTACACGACAGTTTTGGCGGAGACCCAGTACTTC. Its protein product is CASSYTTVLAETQYF.

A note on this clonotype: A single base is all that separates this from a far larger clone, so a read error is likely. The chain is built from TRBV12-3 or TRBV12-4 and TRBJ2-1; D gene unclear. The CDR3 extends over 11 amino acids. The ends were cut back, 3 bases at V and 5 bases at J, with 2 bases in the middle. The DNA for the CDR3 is TGTGCCAGCAGTTTGCACAATGAGCAGTTCTTC. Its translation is CASSLHNEQFF.

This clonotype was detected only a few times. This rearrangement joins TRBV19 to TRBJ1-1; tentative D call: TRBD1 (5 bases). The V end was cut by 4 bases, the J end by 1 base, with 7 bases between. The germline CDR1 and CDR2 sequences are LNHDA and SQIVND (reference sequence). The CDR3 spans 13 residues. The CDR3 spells CASSTQGNTEAFF. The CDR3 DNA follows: TGTGCCAGTAGTACTCAGGGGAACACTGAAGCTTTCTTT.

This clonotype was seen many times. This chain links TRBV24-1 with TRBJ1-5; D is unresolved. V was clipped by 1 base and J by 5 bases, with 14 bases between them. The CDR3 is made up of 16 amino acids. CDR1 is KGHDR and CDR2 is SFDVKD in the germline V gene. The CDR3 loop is CATSDLPPETYQPQHF. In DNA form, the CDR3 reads TGTGCCACCAGTGATTTACCGCCGGAAACTTATCAGCCCCAGCATTTT.

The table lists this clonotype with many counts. CDR3 nucleotide sequence: TGTGCCAGCAGCTTAATACTAACCCAGGGGGAACTGTTTTTT. Translating gives CASSLILTQGELFF. The V and J genes are TRBV7-2 and TRBJ1-4, with 7 bases lining up with TRBD1. The CDR3 totals 14 residues. Trimming took 2 bases from V and 12 from J; bases not matched to a gene: 9. CDR1 and CDR2 from the germline V gene are SGHTA and FQGNSA.

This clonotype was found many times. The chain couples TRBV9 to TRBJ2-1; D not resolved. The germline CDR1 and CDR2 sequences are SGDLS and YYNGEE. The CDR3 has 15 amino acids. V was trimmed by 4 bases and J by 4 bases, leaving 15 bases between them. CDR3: CASSTASIFYNEQFF. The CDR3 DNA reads TGTGCCAGCAGCACAGCTTCCATTTTTTACAATGAGCAGTTCTTC. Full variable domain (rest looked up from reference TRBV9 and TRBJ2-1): DSGVTQTPKHLITATGQRVTLRCSPRSGDLSVYWYQQSLDQGLQFLIQYYNGEERAKGNILERFSAQQFPDLHSELNLSSLELGDSALYFCASSTASIFYNEQFFGPGTRLTVL.

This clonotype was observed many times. CDR3: CASSQDRGLGQPQHF. The CDR3 DNA is TGTGCCAGCAGCCAGGACAGGGGATTAGGTCAGCCCCAGCATTTT. The J gene is TRBJ1-5, the V gene TRBV7-2; 9 bases fit TRBD1. CDR1 is SGHTA, CDR2 FQGNSA, per germline. Trimming removed 5 bases from V and 6 bases from J; junction bases left unmatched: 8. This CDR3 has 15 amino acids.

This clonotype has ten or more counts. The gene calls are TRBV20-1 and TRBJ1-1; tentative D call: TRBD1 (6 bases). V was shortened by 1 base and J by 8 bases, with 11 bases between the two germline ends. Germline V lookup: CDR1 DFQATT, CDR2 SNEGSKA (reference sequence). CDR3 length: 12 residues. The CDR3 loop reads CSARARTAEAFF. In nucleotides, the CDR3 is TGCAGTGCTAGAGCCCGGACAGCCGAAGCTTTCTTT.

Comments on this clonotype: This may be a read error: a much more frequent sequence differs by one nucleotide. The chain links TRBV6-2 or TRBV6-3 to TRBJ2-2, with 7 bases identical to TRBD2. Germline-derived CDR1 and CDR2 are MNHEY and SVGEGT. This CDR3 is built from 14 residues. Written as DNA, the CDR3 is TGTGCCAGCAATAGCGGGCAGAACACCGAGGAGCTGTTTTTT. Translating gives CASNSGQNTEELFF.